These 17 T cell receptor beta chains were sequenced from one sample in a study of T cell responses to AZD1222 COVID-19 vaccine. TCRdb keeps only in-frame clones here, not all; method: immunoSEQ multiplex PCR. The repertoire has more than 150,000 clones, 94% of them found once; the top ten carry roughly 1.5%. Specimen: peripheral blood, collected 28 days after the second AZD1222 dose. Receptor source: an adult who received the AZD1222 COVID-19 vaccine.

V usage is TRBV5-6 and J usage is TRBJ2-1; TRBD1 might be the D (5 bases). Germline V CDR1 and CDR2: SGHDT, YYEEEE. The CDR3 is 16 residues long. V gave up 5 bases and J gave up 0 bases, with 15 bases separating them. DNA of the CDR3: TGTGCCAGCAGATATACCGACAGACTCTCCTACAATGAGCAGTTCTTC. Translated, it gives CASRYTDRLSYNEQFF.

This clone was seen just once. The chain employs TRBV5-1 and TRBJ2-6; tentative D call: TRBD2 (5 bases). The CDR3 is 16 amino acids. The ends were cut back, 2 bases at V and 3 bases at J, with 12 bases in the middle. Germline CDR1 SGHRS, CDR2 YFSETQ. The CDR3 protein is CASSFTGLNGANVLTF. CDR3 bases: TGCGCCAGCAGCTTCACTGGACTGAATGGGGCCAACGTCCTGACTTTC. The variable domain in full, with the rest retrieved from reference TRBV5-1 and TRBJ2-6, is KAGVTQTPRYLIKTRGQQVTLSCSPISGHRSVSWYQQTPGQGLQFLFEYFSETQRNKGNFPGRFSGRQFSNSRSEMNVSTLELGDSALYLCASSFTGLNGANVLTFGAGSRLTVL.

V is TRBV27 and J is TRBJ2-1, with TRBD2 as a possible D gene (6 bases). Germline CDR1 MNHEY, CDR2 SMNVEV (reference sequence). The CDR3 length is 14 residues. Deletions cut 3 bases from V and 5 bases from J, with 11 bases between. DNA of the CDR3: TGTGCCAGCAGTTTCGGGGGAGTCGACAATGAGCAGTTCTTC. It encodes CASSFGGVDNEQFF.

J is TRBJ1-4 and V is TRBV7-6; the D gene is possibly TRBD1 (5 bases). V lost 5 bases and J lost 8, with 18 bases in between. The CDR3 length is 15 residues. Germline loops: CDR1 SGHVS, CDR2 FNYEAQ. CDR3 amino acids: CASSERWGLNEKLFF. The CDR3 nucleotides read TGTGCCAGCAGCGAAAGGTGGGGACTAAACGAAAAACTGTTTTTT.

This chain connects TRBV4-2 to TRBJ2-2; weak D call: TRBD1 (6 bases). The CDR3 runs 16 residues. Germline V lookup: CDR1 LGHNA, CDR2 YNFKEQ. Trimming cost V 2 bases and J 3 bases, with 13 bases left between them. The CDR3 region is CASSQNRRTDTGELFF. CDR3 nucleotides: TGTGCCAGCAGCCAAAATCGCCGGACAGACACCGGGGAGCTGTTTTTT.

V and J are TRBV7-9 and TRBJ1-5, with a weak D call TRBD1 (6 bases). Between the trimmed V and J ends, which lost 5 bases and 3 bases, there was a span of 11 bases. The CDR3 covers 14 residues. Germline V gene data show CDR1 as SEHNR and CDR2 as FQNEAQ (reference sequence). The CDR3 reads CASSTTGFNQPQHF. CDR3 bases: TGTGCCAGCAGCACCACAGGGTTCAATCAGCCCCAGCATTTT.

V gene TRBV28 combines with J gene TRBJ1-3, with D possibly TRBD1 on 6 matching bases. CDR1 and CDR2 from the germline V gene are MDHEN and SYDVKM. V was clipped by 1 base and J by 2 bases, with 15 bases between them. The CDR3 covers 17 residues. The CDR3 region has the DNA TGTGCCAGCAGTTTATCCGGCAGGGGTCCCACTGGAAACACCATATATTTT. It specifies CASSLSGRGPTGNTIYF.

This chain uses TRBV28 with TRBJ1-1; a weak D match, TRBD1 (6 bases). Germline assignment: CDR1 MDHEN and CDR2 SYDVKM. V dropped 4 bases and J dropped 11 bases, with 17 bases sitting between them. CDR3 length: 13 residues. The CDR3 DNA is TGTGCCAGCAGTTACTCCGGCACAGGGCAGGCTTTCTTT. It specifies CASSYSGTGQAFF. Filled out from reference TRBV28 and TRBJ1-1, the complete variable domain reads DVKVTQSSRYLVKRTGEKVFLECVQDMDHENMFWYRQDPGLGLRLIYFSYDVKMKEKGDIPEGYSVSREKKERFSLILESASTNQTSMYLCASSYSGTGQAFFGQGTRLTVV.

J is TRBJ2-7 and V is TRBV2; TRBD1 matches 9 bases. The V segment lost 6 bases and the J segment 0 bases; nucleotides outside the gene matches: 3. This CDR3 is 14 amino acids long. Germline CDR1 and CDR2: SNHLY and FYNNEI. Written as DNA, the CDR3 is TGTGCCAGCAGAGGGACAGGGAGCTCCTACGAGCAGTACTTC. Protein product: CASRGTGSSYEQYF. Filled out from reference TRBV2 and TRBJ2-7, the complete variable domain reads EPEVTQTPSHQVTQMGQEVILRCVPISNHLYFYWYRQILGQKVEFLVSFYNNEISEKSEIFDDQFSVERPDGSNFTLKIRSTKLEDSAMYFCASRGTGSSYEQYFGPGTRLTVT.

The chain links TRBV19 to TRBJ2-1; TRBD1 aligns across 12 bases. CDR3 size: 14 residues. The germline V gene has CDR1 LNHDA and CDR2 SQIVND (reference sequence). J lost 10 bases, V lost 6 bases, and 7 bases had no gene match. The CDR3 here is CASRPGQGAGEQFF. The CDR3 DNA is TGTGCCAGTAGGCCGGGACAGGGGGCAGGAGAGCAGTTCTTC.

This rearrangement joins TRBV25-1 to TRBJ2-3; the D is unclear. Per germline, CDR1 MGHDK and CDR2 SYGVNS. The length of the CDR3 is 12 residues. The V gene lost 4 bases and the J gene lost 2 bases, with 4 bases spanning the gap. CDR3 nucleotides: TGTGCCAGCAGTGGGAACACAGATACGCAGTATTTT. Its protein is CASSGNTDTQYF.

The rearrangement links TRBV5-6 to TRBJ2-7; D unclear. Germline V gene lookup returns CDR1 SGHDT and CDR2 YYEEEE. This CDR3 is 12 amino acids long. The germline V and J ends were trimmed by 0 bases and 7 bases, with 8 bases remaining between them. The DNA for the CDR3 is TGTGCCAGCAGCTTGGTCCCATTTGAGCAGTACTTC. Encoded protein: CASSLVPFEQYF.

The V and J genes are TRBV5-1 and TRBJ2-5, with D perhaps matching TRBD1 or TRBD2 (5 bases each). The ends were cut back, 4 bases at V and 1 base at J, with 14 bases in the middle. The CDR3 has 15 amino acids. The V gene's germline CDR1 is SGHRS and CDR2 YFSETQ. The CDR3, as DNA: TGCGCCAGCAGCCGGATCACAGGAGGCCAAGAGACCCAGTACTTC. Translating gives CASSRITGGQETQYF.

CDR3 DNA sequence: TGTGCCAGCAGCCCAGGTCTGGGACCACTATTCTTT. Its translation is CASSPGLGPLFF. The chain combines TRBV11-2 with TRBJ1-1, with D possibly being TRBD1 (5 bases). Germline CDR1 and CDR2: SGHAT and FQNNGV. CDR3 length: 12 amino acids. V lost 5 bases and J lost 14, with 18 bases in between.

The chain couples TRBV5-1 to TRBJ2-7, with 13 positions matching TRBD2. Germline assignment: CDR1 SGHRS and CDR2 YFSETQ. CDR3 length: 15 amino acids. The V segment lost 5 bases and the J segment 3 bases; nucleotides outside the gene matches: 5. For the CDR3, the DNA is TGCGCCAGCAGGGAGGGACTAGCGGGGATCTACGAGCAGTACTTC. Amino acid sequence: CASREGLAGIYEQYF.

The gene calls are TRBV7-2 and TRBJ1-1; D gene uncertain. The ends were cut back, 2 bases at V and 0 bases at J, with 7 bases in the middle. This CDR3 is 14 amino acids long. CDR1 and CDR2 from the germline V gene are SGHTA and FQGNSA. CDR3 protein: CASSLTLLNTEAFF. The CDR3 DNA reads TGTGCCAGCAGCTTAACACTGTTGAACACTGAAGCTTTCTTT.

This chain joins TRBV28 and TRBJ2-5, with D tentatively TRBD1 (6 bases). Looked up from germline, CDR1 is MDHEN and CDR2 is SYDVKM. This CDR3 comprises 11 residues. Trimming took 6 bases from V and 8 from J, leaving 10 bases between them. CDR3 DNA sequence: TGTGCCAGCAGACAACAGGGTACCCAGTACTTC. Protein product: CASRQQGTQYF. The full variable domain, rest sourced from reference TRBV28 and TRBJ2-5, is DVKVTQSSRYLVKRTGEKVFLECVQDMDHENMFWYRQDPGLGLRLIYFSYDVKMKEKGDIPEGYSVSREKKERFSLILESASTNQTSMYLCASRQQGTQYFGPGTRLLVL.